The 26 T cell receptor beta chains presented below share a single source sample, sequenced in a study of blood T cell repertoires in COVID-19. The repertoire was sequenced with immunoSEQ multiplex PCR; TCRdb's copy has only in-frame clones and lacks some. In the table there are more than 200,000 clones, approximately 90% of which are singletons. Sample: peripheral blood. All receptors come from a woman in her thirties or forties who had recovered from COVID-19.

V usage is TRBV5-4 and J usage is TRBJ1-2; D gene uncertain. The CDR3 spans 15 residues. V was cut by 4 bases and J by 8 bases, with 21 bases left in between. Germline V lookup: CDR1 SGHNT, CDR2 YYREEE (reference sequence). The CDR3: CASSPSSEKLAGYTF. CDR3 in DNA: TGTGCCAGCAGCCCGTCGTCGGAGAAGCTTGCCGGCTACACCTTC.

CDR3 nucleotides: TGTGCCAGCTCACCACCAACAGGGAACTATGGCTACACCTTC. Translated: CASSPPTGNYGYTF. The chain carries TRBV18 and TRBJ1-2, with D perhaps TRBD1 (6 bases). V was trimmed by 0 bases and J by 2 bases, leaving 7 bases between them. In germline, CDR1 is KGHSH, CDR2 LQKENI. This CDR3 spans 14 amino acids.

The chain links TRBV7-2 to TRBJ2-4, with D possibly matching TRBD2 (5 bases). The germline V gene encodes CDR1 SGHTA and CDR2 FQGNSA. Trimming took off 5 bases at V and 16 bases at J, with 24 bases between the two ends. The CDR3 sequence is 14 residues long. The CDR3 sequence is CASSPESSFGVGYF. CDR3 nucleotide sequence: TGTGCCAGCAGCCCCGAATCCTCGTTCGGGGTTGGATACTTC.

This clone was recorded a few times. The V call is TRBV7-3, the J call TRBJ1-2; D is ambiguous. V lost 5 bases and J lost 8, with 15 bases in between. This CDR3 has 13 amino acids. The V gene's germline CDR1 is SGHTA and CDR2 FQGTGA. The DNA for the CDR3 is TGTGCCAGCAGCCCAAGCCGGGGTTTGGGCTACACCTTC. Translated: CASSPSRGLGYTF.

The chain couples TRBV19 to TRBJ2-2; TRBD1 matches at 8 bases. The V gene's germline CDR1 is LNHDA and CDR2 SQIVND (reference sequence). The CDR3 length is 16 residues. V lost 4 bases, J lost 2 bases, and 6 bases stayed unmatched. This CDR3 is CASSTWTGLNTGELFF. DNA for the CDR3: TGTGCCAGTAGTACCTGGACAGGGTTAAACACCGGGGAGCTGTTTTTT.

The chain has TRBV7-2 and TRBJ1-2; weak D call: TRBD1 (5 bases). V lost 3 bases to trimming and J lost 6 bases, with 14 bases between them. The CDR3 has 14 amino acids. The germline gives CDR1 SGHTA, CDR2 FQGNSA. CDR3 nucleotides: TGTGCCAGCAGCTTGGACTCGGGGGTAGATGGCTACACCTTC. It codes for CASSLDSGVDGYTF. The full variable domain, its missing parts supplied by reference TRBV7-2 and TRBJ1-2, is GAGVSQSPSNKVTEKGKDVELRCDPISGHTALYWYRQSLGQGLEFLIYFQGNSAPDKSGLPSDRFSAERTGGSVSTLTIQRTQQEDSAVYLCASSLDSGVDGYTFGSGTRLTVV.

J is TRBJ2-2 and V is TRBV19, with a weak D call TRBD1 (6 bases). The CDR3 is 13 residues long. CDR1 and CDR2 (germline): LNHDA, SQIVND (reference sequence). V was trimmed by 6 bases and J by 6 bases, leaving 11 bases between them. The CDR3 loop is CASRSRGSGELFF. DNA of the CDR3: TGTGCCAGTAGGTCCAGGGGTTCCGGGGAGCTGTTTTTT.

This chain links TRBV10-3 with TRBJ1-3; TRBD1 is a possible D gene (6 bases). CDR3 length equals 15 residues. Germline CDR1 ENHRY, CDR2 SYGVKD. The ends were cut back, 7 bases at V and 0 bases at J, with 13 bases in the middle. The CDR3: CAIKGAGASGNTIYF. Here the CDR3 DNA reads TGTGCCATCAAAGGAGCAGGGGCCTCTGGAAACACCATATATTTT.

The chain recombines TRBV7-2 with TRBJ2-3; TRBD2 matches 7 bases. J was trimmed by 3 bases and V by 1 base; bases with no gene match: 10. Germline V gene lookup returns CDR1 SGHTA and CDR2 FQGNSA. The CDR3 spans 17 residues. The CDR3 region is CASSLGVAGPTTDTQYF. Written as DNA, the CDR3 is TGTGCCAGCAGCTTAGGGGTAGCGGGTCCCACGACAGATACGCAGTATTTT.

The V call is TRBV14, the J call TRBJ1-2; D remains unclear. The germline gives CDR1 SGHDN, CDR2 FVKESK. Trimming cost V 2 bases and J 10 bases, with 14 bases left between them. The CDR3 spans 13 residues. This CDR3 reads CASSQSQAGIYTF. The CDR3, as DNA: TGTGCCAGCAGCCAATCCCAGGCTGGTATCTACACCTTC.

The chain has TRBV14 and TRBJ2-1; possible D gene TRBD1, 6 bases. V was shortened by 0 bases and J by 4 bases, with 13 bases between the two germline ends. The CDR3 consists of 16 residues. Germline V lookup: CDR1 SGHDN, CDR2 FVKESK. CDR3 DNA: TGTGCCAGCAGCCAAGATTTTTCGGACAGTTACAATGAGCAGTTCTTC. It yields the protein CASSQDFSDSYNEQFF.

The chain couples TRBV3-1 (or the pseudogene TRBV3-2) to TRBJ2-3, with 12 bases matching TRBD2. V shed 0 bases and J 3 bases; nucleotides not matched to a gene: 4. The CDR3 runs to 17 residues. Germline values: CDR1 LGHDT, CDR2 YNNKEL (reference sequence). The CDR3 protein is CASSQDLTSGGTDTQYF. The CDR3 DNA follows: TGTGCCAGCAGCCAAGATTTGACTAGCGGGGGAACAGATACGCAGTATTTT.

The rearrangement links TRBV7-2 to TRBJ2-1; TRBD1 might be the D (7 bases). The CDR3 sequence is 16 residues long. The ends were cut back, 1 base at V and 9 bases at J, with 19 bases in the middle. Germline assignment: CDR1 SGHTA and CDR2 FQGNSA. In nucleotides, the CDR3 is TGTGCCAGCAGCTTAGTGAGCGTTAACCAGGGGGGTGAGCAGTTCTTC. Amino acid sequence: CASSLVSVNQGGEQFF.

The J gene is TRBJ2-1, the V gene TRBV24-1, with D possibly TRBD1 on 6 matching bases. Per the germline V gene, CDR1 is KGHDR and CDR2 is SFDVKD. This CDR3 contains 17 residues. Trimming shortened V by 2 bases and J by 1 base, and 14 bases separated the two germline ends. In nucleotides, the CDR3 is TGTGCCACCAGTGATTCACAGGGAAAACCTTCCTACAATGAGCAGTTCTTC. It specifies CATSDSQGKPSYNEQFF.

This chain joins TRBV6-2 or TRBV6-3 and TRBJ2-7, with a tentative D call TRBD2 (6 bases). The germline V and J ends were trimmed by 5 bases and 3 bases, with 11 bases remaining between them. The CDR3 sequence is 13 residues long. Germline loops: CDR1 MNHEY, CDR2 SVGEGT. In DNA form, the CDR3 reads TGTGCCAGCAGTCCGCCGGGGGTCTACGAGCAGTACTTC. It is translated as CASSPPGVYEQYF.

The sample holds one count of this clone. The same CDR3 can be traced to other DNA sequences in this sample. The gene calls are TRBV6-5 and TRBJ2-1; D may be TRBD2 (5 bases). This CDR3 is 15 amino acids long. CDR1 is MNHEY, CDR2 SVGAGI, per germline. Between the trimmed V and J ends, which lost 2 bases and 0 bases, there was a span of 8 bases. The CDR3 protein is CASSYRDSSYNEQFF. The CDR3 region has the DNA TGTGCCAGCAGTTACCGGGATAGCTCCTACAATGAGCAGTTCTTC.

V and J are TRBV7-8 and TRBJ2-5, with 9 nucleotides matching TRBD1. CDR3 length: 15 amino acids. V dropped 5 bases and J dropped 5; count of bases not matched to a gene: 9. CDR1 SGHVS and CDR2 FQNEAQ come from the germline V gene. The DNA of the CDR3 is TGTGCCAGCAGCCCCGGACAGGGGCGTGAGGAGACCCAGTACTTC. This translates into CASSPGQGREETQYF.

The rearrangement joins TRBV7-2 to TRBJ2-1; TRBD1 is a possible D gene (5 bases). Germline values: CDR1 SGHTA, CDR2 FQGNSA. Trimming removed 9 bases from V and 10 bases from J, with 22 bases in between. The CDR3 consists of 14 residues. The CDR3 spells CASTPQKGVGEQFF. DNA of the CDR3: TGTGCCAGTACACCGCAAAAAGGGGTGGGGGAGCAGTTCTTC.

To note about this clone: Mismatch with germline at one junction end may stem from a read error. The rearrangement joins TRBV7-7 to TRBJ2-1, with 11 bases matching TRBD2. In germline, CDR1 is SSHAT, CDR2 FNYEAQ (reference sequence). CDR3 length: 16 residues. The CDR3 loop reads CASSLGLAGGLNEQFF. In DNA form, the CDR3 reads TGTGCTAGCAGCTTAGGGCTAGCGGGAGGTCTAAATGAGCAGTTCTTC.

The genes are TRBV5-4 and TRBJ1-3; D possibly corresponds to TRBD1 (6 bases). This CDR3 has 14 amino acids. V was clipped by 4 bases and J by 2 bases, with 10 bases between them. Germline CDR1 is SGHNT and CDR2 is YYREEE (reference sequence). The CDR3 sequence is CASSLTGPGNTIYF. In DNA form, the CDR3 reads TGTGCCAGCAGCCTCACAGGGCCTGGAAACACCATATATTTT.

V gene TRBV19 combines with J gene TRBJ2-3; D gene ambiguous. V lost 1 base to trimming and J lost 0 bases, with 17 bases between them. The CDR3 has 18 residues. The V gene's germline CDR1 is LNHDA and CDR2 SQIVND (reference sequence). CDR3 sequence (DNA): TGTGCCAGTAGTATAGGGTTAACCCAGATCTCTAGCACAGATACGCAGTATTTT. Translating it yields CASSIGLTQISSTDTQYF.

This sequence joins TRBV19 and TRBJ2-5, with D tentatively TRBD2 (5 bases). With 7 bases removed from V and 7 bases from J, the gap between germline ends came to 19 bases. Germline CDR1 reads LNHDA; CDR2 reads SQIVND (reference sequence). This CDR3 spans 14 amino acids. The CDR3 loop reads CASNDGVARGTQYF. In DNA, the CDR3 is TGTGCCAGTAACGATGGGGTTGCCCGGGGGACCCAGTACTTC.

The rearrangement joins TRBV29-1 to TRBJ2-5; D is perhaps TRBD1 (5 bases). Trimming shortened V by 6 bases and J by 2 bases, and 10 bases separated the two germline ends. Germline CDR1 is SQVTM and CDR2 is ANQGSEA. The CDR3 is made up of 12 amino acids. The CDR3 protein is CSVKTAQETQYF. The DNA of the CDR3 is TGCAGCGTCAAGACAGCTCAAGAGACCCAGTACTTC.

V gene TRBV28 combines with J gene TRBJ1-5, with TRBD1 matching over 9 bases. Germline V gene data show CDR1 as MDHEN and CDR2 as SYDVKM. V trimming: 6 bases; J trimming: 11 bases; junction bases outside the gene matches: 8. The CDR3 totals 13 residues. The CDR3 here is CASRNTGGPSQHF. CDR3 nucleotide sequence: TGTGCCAGCAGAAACACAGGGGGCCCCTCCCAGCATTTT.

CDR3 in amino acids: CASRRQGLYEQYF. DNA for the CDR3: TGTGCCAGCAGAAGACAGGGTCTCTACGAGCAGTACTTC. This chain connects TRBV28 to TRBJ2-7; 7 positions agree with TRBD1. V dropped 6 bases and J dropped 3; count of bases not matched to a gene: 5. CDR3 length: 13 residues. CDR1 and CDR2 (germline): MDHEN, SYDVKM.

This sequence joins TRBV11-3 and TRBJ1-2, with TRBD1 identical over 11 bases. Germline values: CDR1 SGHNT, CDR2 YENEEA. CDR3 size: 15 residues. The trim removed 3 bases at V and 3 bases at J, leaving 3 bases unmatched. The CDR3 DNA sequence: TGTGCCAGCAGCTTTCCGGGACAGGGGGACTATGGCTACACCTTC. Encoded protein: CASSFPGQGDYGYTF. Variable domain in full (rest from reference TRBV11-3 and TRBJ1-2): EAGVVQSPRYKIIEKKQPVAFWCNPISGHNTLYWYLQNLGQGPELLIRYENEEAVDDSQLPKDRFSAERLKGVDSTLKIQPAELGDSAVYLCASSFPGQGDYGYTFGSGTRLTVV.